This entry is about one TCR beta chain. Its antigen is unknown. Per-base qualities were not stored, and no clone one base away is much larger. Whole blood was collected in K2EDTA tubes by collaborating institutions according to the institutions' own protocols. For TCRbeta analysis, collaborators shipped samples in one of three forms: frozen whole blood, isolated PBMCs, or DNA extracted from either of those sample types. The immunoSEQ Assay, a bias-controlled multiplex PCR, was used to amplify TCRbeta CDR3 regions from genomic DNA. Processing in the source paper ran as follows. The number of nucleated cells in each sample was estimated by amplification of reference gene primers within the assay. Sequence reads were collapsed and filtered to measure the absolute abundance of every unique TCRbeta CDR3 rearrangement. For each sample, productive Simpson clonality was calculated as the square root of Simpson's diversity index over productive rearrangements. The table comes from immuneACCESS by way of TCRdb, which keeps in-frame sequences with V and J called. Part of the clones is missing from these tables; in studies checked, under half for an unresolved V gene and the rest for unknown reasons. The V and J calls and clone size are taken from that table; D and trimming were inferred from the DNA. Here the sample has some 53,000 clones; 89% occur a single time. The ten largest clones represent about 5.3% of the sample.

This specimen belongs to a study of blood T cell repertoires in COVID-19 (dated by TCRdb to 2019 to 2021). Regarding the complete study: Samples from collaborators originated in the United States, Italy and Spain and spanned both the acute and convalescent phases of COVID-19. A de-identified subject ID, COVID-19 status, age in years and sex were almost always included in the sample metadata. A freely available public database, intended as a resource for researchers studying the immune response to SARS-CoV-2, is where the repertoires were released. The material from the prospective study consisted of cDNA or gDNA derived from T cells, B-cell-depleted T cells, or PBMCs. Subjects who had been exposed to COVID-19, were actively infected with it, or had recovered from it provided the deeply sampled blood TCRbeta repertoires that made up the dataset. The samples were drawn from the first 160 participants of the ongoing ImmuneRACE study and from more than 1,000 subjects provided by 6 global collaborators. Where available, HLA class I and class II types were taken from metadata supplied by the sample provider and were not determined by assay-based typing. Results and caveats for the whole study, not just this receptor: Clinical and demographic metadata were provided uncurated, with the amount varying by source and participant.

The specimen was peripheral blood. The origin of this receptor is a man between 60 and 75 years old with active COVID-19.

The DNA is TGTGCCGGGAGGACTAGCGGGAGGTATGAGCAGTTCTTC. Translated, this is CAGRTSGRYEQFF. The V gene is TRBV28 and the J gene is TRBJ2-1, with 14 bases in between that match TRBD2. As encoded in the germline V gene, CDR1 is MDHEN while CDR2 is SYDVKM. From its cysteine to its phenylalanine, the CDR3 spans 13 amino acids. Only the CDR3 part of the read is kept: 39 bases, read in frame from the first base. V has 11 bases trimmed and J has 8 bases trimmed; junction bases matching no gene number 5.